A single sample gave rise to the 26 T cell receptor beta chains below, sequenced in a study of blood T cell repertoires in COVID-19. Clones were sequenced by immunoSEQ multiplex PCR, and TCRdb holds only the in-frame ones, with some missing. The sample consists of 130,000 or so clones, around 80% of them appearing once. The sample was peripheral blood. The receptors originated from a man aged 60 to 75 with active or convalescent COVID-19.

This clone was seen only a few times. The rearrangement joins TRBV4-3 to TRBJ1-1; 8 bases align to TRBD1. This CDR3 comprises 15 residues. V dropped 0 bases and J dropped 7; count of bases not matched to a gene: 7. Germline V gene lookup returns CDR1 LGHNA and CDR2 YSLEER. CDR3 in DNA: TGCGCCAGCAGCCAAGACGCCAGGGGGCATGATGAAGCTTTCTTT. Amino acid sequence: CASSQDARGHDEAFF.

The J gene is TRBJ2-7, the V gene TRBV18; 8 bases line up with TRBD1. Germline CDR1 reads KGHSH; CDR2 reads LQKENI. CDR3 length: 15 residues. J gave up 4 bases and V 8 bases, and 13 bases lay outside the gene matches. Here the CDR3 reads CASQRQGAGSYEQYF. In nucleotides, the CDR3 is TGTGCCAGCCAACGGCAGGGGGCTGGTTCGTACGAGCAGTACTTC.

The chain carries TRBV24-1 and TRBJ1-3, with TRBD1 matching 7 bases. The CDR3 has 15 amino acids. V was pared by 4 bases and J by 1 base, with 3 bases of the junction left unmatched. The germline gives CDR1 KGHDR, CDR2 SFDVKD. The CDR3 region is CATSDDRASGNTIYF. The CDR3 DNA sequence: TGTGCCACCAGTGACGACAGGGCGTCTGGAAACACCATATATTTT.

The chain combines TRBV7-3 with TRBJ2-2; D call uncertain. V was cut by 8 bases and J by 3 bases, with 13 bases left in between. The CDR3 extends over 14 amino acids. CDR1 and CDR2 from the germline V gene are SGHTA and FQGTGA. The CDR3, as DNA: TGTGCCAGCGGATCTAGTCCTCACACCGGGGAGCTGTTTTTT. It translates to CASGSSPHTGELFF.

In DNA, the CDR3 is TGTGCCAGCAGTTACTCGAAGAGTTTAGCGGCCTTCTCTGGGGCCAACGTCCTGACTTTC. It codes for CASSYSKSLAAFSGANVLTF. The rearrangement uses TRBV6-2 or TRBV6-3 and TRBJ2-6; TRBD2 might be the D (6 bases). CDR3 length: 20 amino acids. The germline V and J ends were trimmed by 0 bases and 0 bases, with 18 bases remaining between them. CDR1 MNHEY and CDR2 SVGEGT come from the germline V gene.

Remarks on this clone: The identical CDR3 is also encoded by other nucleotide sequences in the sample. The CDR3 DNA sequence: TGTGCCAGCTCACCACCGGGACAGCTCTCTGGAAACACCATATATTTT. It is translated as CASSPPGQLSGNTIYF. The V gene is TRBV18, the J gene TRBJ1-3; 7 bases are shared with TRBD1. Germline values: CDR1 KGHSH, CDR2 LQKENI. Germline trimming cut 0 bases from V and 0 bases from J; bases unmatched to any gene: 2. This CDR3 spans 16 amino acids.

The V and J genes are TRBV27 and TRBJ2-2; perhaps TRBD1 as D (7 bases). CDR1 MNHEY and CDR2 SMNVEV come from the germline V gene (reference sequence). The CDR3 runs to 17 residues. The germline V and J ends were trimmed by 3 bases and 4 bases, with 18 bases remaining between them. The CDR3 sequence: CASSLAGGQGGTGELFF. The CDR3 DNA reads TGTGCCAGCAGTTTGGCCGGCGGGCAGGGGGGCACCGGGGAGCTGTTTTTT.

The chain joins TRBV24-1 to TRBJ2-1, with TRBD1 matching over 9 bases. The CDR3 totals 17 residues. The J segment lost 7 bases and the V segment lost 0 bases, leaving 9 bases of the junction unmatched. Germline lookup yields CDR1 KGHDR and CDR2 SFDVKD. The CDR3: CATSDLPTGTGRNEQFF. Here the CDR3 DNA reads TGTGCCACCAGTGATTTGCCCACCGGGACAGGGAGAAATGAGCAGTTCTTC.

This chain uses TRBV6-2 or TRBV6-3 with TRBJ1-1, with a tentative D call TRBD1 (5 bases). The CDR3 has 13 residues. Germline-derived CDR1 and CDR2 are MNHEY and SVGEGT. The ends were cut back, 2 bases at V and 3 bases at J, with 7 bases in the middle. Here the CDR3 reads CASSYGRDTEAFF. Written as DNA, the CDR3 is TGTGCCAGCAGTTACGGCAGGGACACTGAAGCTTTCTTT.

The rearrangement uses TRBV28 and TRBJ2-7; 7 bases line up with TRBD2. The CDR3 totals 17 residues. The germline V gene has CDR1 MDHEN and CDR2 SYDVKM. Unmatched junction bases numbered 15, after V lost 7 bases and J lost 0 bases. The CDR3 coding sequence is TGTGCCAGCACCCCCCCCGTGGGGGACTACATCTCCTACGAGCAGTACTTC. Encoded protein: CASTPPVGDYISYEQYF.

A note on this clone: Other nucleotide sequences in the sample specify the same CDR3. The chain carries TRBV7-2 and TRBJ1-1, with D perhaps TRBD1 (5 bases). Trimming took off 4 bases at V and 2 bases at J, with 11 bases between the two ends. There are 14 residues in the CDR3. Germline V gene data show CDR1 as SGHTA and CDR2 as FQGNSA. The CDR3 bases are TGTGCCAGCAGCTCCCAGGGCTCCAACACTGAAGCTTTCTTT. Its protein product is CASSSQGSNTEAFF.

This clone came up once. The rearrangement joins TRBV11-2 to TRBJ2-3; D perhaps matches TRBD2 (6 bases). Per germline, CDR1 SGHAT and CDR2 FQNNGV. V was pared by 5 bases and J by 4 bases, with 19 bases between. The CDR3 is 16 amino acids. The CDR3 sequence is CASSLNGGLSPDTQYF. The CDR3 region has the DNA TGTGCCAGCAGCCTGAATGGGGGACTCAGCCCAGATACGCAGTATTTT.

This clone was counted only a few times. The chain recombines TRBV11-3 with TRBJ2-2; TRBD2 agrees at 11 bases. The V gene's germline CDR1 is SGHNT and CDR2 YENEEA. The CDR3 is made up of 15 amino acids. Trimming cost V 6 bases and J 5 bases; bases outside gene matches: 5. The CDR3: CASSTSGSVTGELFF. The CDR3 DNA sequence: TGTGCCAGCAGTACTAGCGGGAGTGTAACCGGGGAGCTGTTTTTT.

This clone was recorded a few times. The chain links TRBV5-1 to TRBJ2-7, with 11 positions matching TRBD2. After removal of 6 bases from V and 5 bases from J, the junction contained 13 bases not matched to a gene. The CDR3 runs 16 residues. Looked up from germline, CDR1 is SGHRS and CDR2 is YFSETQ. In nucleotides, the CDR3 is TGCGCCAGCACCTTAGGATTAGCGGGAGGGCCCAACGAGCAGTACTTC. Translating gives CASTLGLAGGPNEQYF.

This CDR3 reads CASKGVAGEGTGELFF. The CDR3 DNA reads as TGTGCCAGCAAGGGGGTTGCGGGAGAGGGCACCGGGGAGCTGTTTTTT. The chain is built from TRBV2 and TRBJ2-2, with D possibly being TRBD2 (7 bases). Deletions cut 7 bases from V and 4 bases from J, with 19 bases between. The germline CDR1 and CDR2 sequences are SNHLY and FYNNEI. This CDR3 is built from 16 residues. The entire variable domain, with the rest obtained from reference TRBV2 and TRBJ2-2, is as follows: EPEVTQTPSHQVTQMGQEVILRCVPISNHLYFYWYRQILGQKVEFLVSFYNNEISEKSEIFDDQFSVERPDGSNFTLKIRSTKLEDSAMYFCASKGVAGEGTGELFFGEGSRLTVL.

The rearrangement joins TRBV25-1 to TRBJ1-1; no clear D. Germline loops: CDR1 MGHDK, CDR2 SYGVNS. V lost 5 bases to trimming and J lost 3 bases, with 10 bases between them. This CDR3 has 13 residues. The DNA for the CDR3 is TGTGCCAGCAGTAAAAGTCGGGACACTGAAGCTTTCTTT. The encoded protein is CASSKSRDTEAFF.

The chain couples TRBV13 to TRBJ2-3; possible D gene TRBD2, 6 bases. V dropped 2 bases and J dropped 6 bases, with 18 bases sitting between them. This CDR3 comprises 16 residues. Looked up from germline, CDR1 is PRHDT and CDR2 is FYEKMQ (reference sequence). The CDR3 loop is CASSLWSSASRDTQYF. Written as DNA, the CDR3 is TGTGCCAGCAGCTTATGGTCTAGCGCCTCTCGGGATACGCAGTATTTT.

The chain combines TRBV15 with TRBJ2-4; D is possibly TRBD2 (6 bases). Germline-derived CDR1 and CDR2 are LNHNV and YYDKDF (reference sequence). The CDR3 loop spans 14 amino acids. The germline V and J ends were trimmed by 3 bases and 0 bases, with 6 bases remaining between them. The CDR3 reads CATSSGGAKNIQYF. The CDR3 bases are TGTGCCACCAGCAGCGGGGGAGCCAAAAACATTCAGTACTTC. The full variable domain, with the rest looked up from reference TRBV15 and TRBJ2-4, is DAMVIQNPRYQVTQFGKPVTLSCSQTLNHNVMYWYQQKSSQAPKLLFHYYDKDFNNEADTPDNFQSRRPNTSFCFLDIRSPGLGDTAMYLCATSSGGAKNIQYFGAGTRLSVL.

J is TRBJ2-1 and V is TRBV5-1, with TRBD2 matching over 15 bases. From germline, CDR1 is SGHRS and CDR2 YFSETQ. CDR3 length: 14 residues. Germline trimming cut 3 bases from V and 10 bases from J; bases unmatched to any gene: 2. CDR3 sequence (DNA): TGCGCCAGCAGCTCCGGGACTAGCGGGAGGGAGCAGTTCTTC. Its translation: CASSSGTSGREQFF. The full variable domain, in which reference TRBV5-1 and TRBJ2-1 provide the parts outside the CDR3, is KAGVTQTPRYLIKTRGQQVTLSCSPISGHRSVSWYQQTPGQGLQFLFEYFSETQRNKGNFPGRFSGRQFSNSRSEMNVSTLELGDSALYLCASSSGTSGREQFFGPGTRLTVL.

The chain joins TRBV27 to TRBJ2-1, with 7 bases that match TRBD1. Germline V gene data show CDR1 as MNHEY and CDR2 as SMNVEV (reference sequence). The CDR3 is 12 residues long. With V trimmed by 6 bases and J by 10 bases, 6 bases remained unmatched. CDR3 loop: CASSTRGGEQFF. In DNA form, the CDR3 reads TGTGCCAGCAGCACGAGAGGGGGCGAGCAGTTCTTC.

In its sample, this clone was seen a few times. CDR3 sequence: CSASYGPSGALGSYEQYF. DNA for the CDR3: TGCAGTGCTAGTTACGGGCCTAGCGGGGCCCTAGGATCCTACGAGCAGTACTTC. The chain combines TRBV20-1 with TRBJ2-7, with 9 bases matching TRBD2. V shed 3 bases, J shed 1 base, and the junction held 16 bases outside the gene matches. The CDR3 length is 18 residues. CDR1 and CDR2 (germline): DFQATT, SNEGSKA (reference sequence).

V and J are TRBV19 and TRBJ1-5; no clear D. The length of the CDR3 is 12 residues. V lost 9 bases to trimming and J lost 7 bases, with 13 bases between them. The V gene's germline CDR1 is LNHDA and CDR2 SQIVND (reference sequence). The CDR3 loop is CASSFWRQPQHF. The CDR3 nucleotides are TGTGCCAGCAGCTTCTGGCGGCAGCCCCAGCATTTT.

In DNA form, the CDR3 reads TGTGCCAGCAGCCGAACCGGGACAGGGCTCTCCGGTGGAAACACCATATATTTT. Residues: CASSRTGTGLSGGNTIYF. The chain combines TRBV7-9 with TRBJ1-3, with TRBD1 identical over 9 bases. The junction had 14 bases not matched to a gene; V was cut back by 5 bases and J by 3 bases. CDR1 and CDR2 (germline): SEHNR, FQNEAQ (reference sequence). The CDR3 has 18 amino acids.

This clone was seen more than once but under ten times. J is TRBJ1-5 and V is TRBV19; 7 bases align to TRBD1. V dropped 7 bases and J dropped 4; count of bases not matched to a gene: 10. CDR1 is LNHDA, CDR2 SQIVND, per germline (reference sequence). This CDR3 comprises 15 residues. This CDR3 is CASKSTGARNQPQHF. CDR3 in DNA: TGTGCCAGTAAAAGTACAGGGGCCAGAAATCAGCCCCAGCATTTT.

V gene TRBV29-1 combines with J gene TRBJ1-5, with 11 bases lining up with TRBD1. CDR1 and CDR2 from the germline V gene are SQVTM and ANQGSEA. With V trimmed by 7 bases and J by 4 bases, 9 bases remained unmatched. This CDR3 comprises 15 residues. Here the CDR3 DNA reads TGCAGCGCTGCAACCGGGACAGGGGGGAATCAGCCCCAGCATTTT. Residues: CSAATGTGGNQPQHF.

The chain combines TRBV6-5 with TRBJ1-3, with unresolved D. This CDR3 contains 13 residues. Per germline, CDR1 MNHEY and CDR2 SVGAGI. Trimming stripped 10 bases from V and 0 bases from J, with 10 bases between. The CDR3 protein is CATKQHSGNTIYF. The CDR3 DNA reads TGTGCCACCAAACAGCACTCTGGAAACACCATATATTTT.